The entry below describes one T cell receptor (beta chain). The table came from immunoSEQ multiplex PCR; TCRdb's copy has only in-frame clones and leaves some out. The sample holds fewer than 200,000 clones; 83% are singletons and the top ten take roughly 4.5%. Individuals aged roughly 18 to 90 years were recruited from approximately 22 US areas. The data originate from a study of blood T cell repertoires in COVID-19. Looking at the study overall: Spain, Italy and the United States supplied samples that represented acute and convalescent COVID-19.

This clonotype was obtained from a woman in her fifties or sixties who had recovered from COVID-19. Sequencing input: PBMCs or T cells enriched from blood (not recorded which).

The CDR3 protein is CASSPTGYQSSYEQYV. CDR3 bases: TGTGCCAGCAGCCCCACGGGGTACCAGAGCTCCTACGAGCAGTACGTC. The chain uses TRBV11-2 and TRBJ2-7; D perhaps matches TRBD2 (5 bases). Looked up from germline, CDR1 is SGHAT and CDR2 is FQNNGV. V lost 5 bases and J lost 0, with 17 bases in between. The length of the CDR3 is 16 residues.